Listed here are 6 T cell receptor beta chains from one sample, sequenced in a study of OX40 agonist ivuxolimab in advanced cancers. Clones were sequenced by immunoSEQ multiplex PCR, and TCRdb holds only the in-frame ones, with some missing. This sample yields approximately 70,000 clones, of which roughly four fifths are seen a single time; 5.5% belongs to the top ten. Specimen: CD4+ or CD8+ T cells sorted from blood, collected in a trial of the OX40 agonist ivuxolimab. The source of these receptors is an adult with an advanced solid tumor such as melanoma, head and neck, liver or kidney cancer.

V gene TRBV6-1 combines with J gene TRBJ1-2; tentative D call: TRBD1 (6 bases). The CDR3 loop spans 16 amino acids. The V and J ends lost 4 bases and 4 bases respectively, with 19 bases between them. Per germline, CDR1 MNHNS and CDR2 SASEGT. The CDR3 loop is CASSGWTDQFVYGYTF. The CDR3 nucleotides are TGTGCCAGCAGTGGGTGGACAGATCAATTCGTCTATGGCTACACCTTC.

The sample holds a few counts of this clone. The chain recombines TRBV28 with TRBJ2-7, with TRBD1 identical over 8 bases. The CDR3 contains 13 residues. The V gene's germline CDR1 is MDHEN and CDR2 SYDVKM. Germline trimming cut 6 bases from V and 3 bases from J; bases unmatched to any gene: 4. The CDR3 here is CASSNRGNYEQYF. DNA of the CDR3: TGTGCCAGCAGCAACAGGGGGAACTACGAGCAGTACTTC.

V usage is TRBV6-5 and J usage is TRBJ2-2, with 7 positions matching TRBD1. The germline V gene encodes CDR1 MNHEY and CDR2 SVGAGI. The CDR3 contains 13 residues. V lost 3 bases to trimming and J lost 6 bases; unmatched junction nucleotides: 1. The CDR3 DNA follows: TGTGCCAGCAGTTATAGGGGGCCCGGGGAGCTGTTTTTT. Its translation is CASSYRGPGELFF.

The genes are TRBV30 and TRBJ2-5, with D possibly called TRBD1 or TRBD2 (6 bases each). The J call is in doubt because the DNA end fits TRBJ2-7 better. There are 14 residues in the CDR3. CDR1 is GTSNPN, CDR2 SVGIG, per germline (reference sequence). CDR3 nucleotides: TGTGCCTGGAGGGCCATCGGGGGCTCGTACGAGCAGTACTTC. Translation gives CAWRAIGGSYEQYF.

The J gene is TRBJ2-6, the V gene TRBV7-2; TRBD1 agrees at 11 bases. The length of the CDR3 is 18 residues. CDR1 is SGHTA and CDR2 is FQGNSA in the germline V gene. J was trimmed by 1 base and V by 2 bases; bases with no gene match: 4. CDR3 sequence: CASSLMGQGVSGANVLTF. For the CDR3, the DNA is TGTGCCAGCAGCTTAATGGGACAGGGGGTGTCTGGGGCCAACGTCCTGACTTTC.

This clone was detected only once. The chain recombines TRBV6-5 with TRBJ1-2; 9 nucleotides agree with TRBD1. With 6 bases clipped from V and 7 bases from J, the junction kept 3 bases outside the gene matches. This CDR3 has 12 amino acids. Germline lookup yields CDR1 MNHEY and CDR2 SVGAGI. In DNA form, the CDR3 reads TGTGCCAGCAGAGAGACAGGGGGTGGCTACACCTTC. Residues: CASRETGGGYTF.